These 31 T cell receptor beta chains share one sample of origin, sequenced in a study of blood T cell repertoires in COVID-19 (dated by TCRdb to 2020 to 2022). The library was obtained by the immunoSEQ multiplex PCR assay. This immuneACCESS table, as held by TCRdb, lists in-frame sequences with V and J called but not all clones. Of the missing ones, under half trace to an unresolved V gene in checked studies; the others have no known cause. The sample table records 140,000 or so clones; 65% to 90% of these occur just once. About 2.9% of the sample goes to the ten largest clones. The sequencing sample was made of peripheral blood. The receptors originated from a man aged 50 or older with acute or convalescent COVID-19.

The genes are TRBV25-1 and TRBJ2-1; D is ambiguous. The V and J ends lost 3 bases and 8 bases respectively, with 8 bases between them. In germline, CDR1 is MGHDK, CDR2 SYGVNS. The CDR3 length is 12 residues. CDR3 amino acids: CASSDPGDEQFF. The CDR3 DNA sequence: TGTGCCAGCAGTGACCCCGGTGATGAGCAGTTCTTC.

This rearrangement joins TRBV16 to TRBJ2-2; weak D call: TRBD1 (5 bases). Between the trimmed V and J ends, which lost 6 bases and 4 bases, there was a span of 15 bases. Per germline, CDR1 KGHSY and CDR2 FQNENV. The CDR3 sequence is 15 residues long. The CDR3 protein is CASRNVDQGTGELFF. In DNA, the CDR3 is TGTGCCAGCAGGAATGTCGATCAGGGCACCGGGGAGCTGTTTTTT.

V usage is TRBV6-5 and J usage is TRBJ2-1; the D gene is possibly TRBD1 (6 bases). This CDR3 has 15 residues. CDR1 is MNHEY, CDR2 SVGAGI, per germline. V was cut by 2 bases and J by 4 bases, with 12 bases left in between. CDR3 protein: CASSYQIDRYNEQFF. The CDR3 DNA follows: TGTGCCAGCAGTTACCAAATAGACAGGTACAATGAGCAGTTCTTC.

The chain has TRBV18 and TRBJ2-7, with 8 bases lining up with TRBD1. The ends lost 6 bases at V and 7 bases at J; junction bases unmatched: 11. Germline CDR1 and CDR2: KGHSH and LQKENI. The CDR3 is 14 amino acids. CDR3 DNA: TGTGCCAGCTCCATCGGGACAGGCACGCGAGAGCAGTACTTC. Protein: CASSIGTGTREQYF.

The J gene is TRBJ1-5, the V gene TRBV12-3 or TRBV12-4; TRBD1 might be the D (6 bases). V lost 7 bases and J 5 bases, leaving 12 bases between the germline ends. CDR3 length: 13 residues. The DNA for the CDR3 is TGTGCCAGCACCACGGACAGCTATCAGCCCCAGCATTTT. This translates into CASTTDSYQPQHF.

CDR3 nucleotide sequence: TGTGCCAGCAGCCAGCTAAAAGAGACCCAGTACTTC. This gives the protein CASSQLKETQYF. The V call is TRBV3-1 (or the pseudogene TRBV3-2), the J call TRBJ2-5; D remains ambiguous. Between the trimmed V and J ends, which lost 3 bases and 3 bases, there was a span of 5 bases. The germline CDR1 and CDR2 sequences are LGHDT and YNNKEL (reference sequence). The CDR3 contains 12 residues.

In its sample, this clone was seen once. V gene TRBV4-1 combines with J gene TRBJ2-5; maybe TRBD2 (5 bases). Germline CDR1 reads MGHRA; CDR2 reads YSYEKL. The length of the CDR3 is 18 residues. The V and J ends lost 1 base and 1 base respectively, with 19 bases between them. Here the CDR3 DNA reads TGCGCCAGCAGCCAAGCGGGAATTGTATTGAGCCCCCAAGAGACCCAGTACTTC. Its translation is CASSQAGIVLSPQETQYF.

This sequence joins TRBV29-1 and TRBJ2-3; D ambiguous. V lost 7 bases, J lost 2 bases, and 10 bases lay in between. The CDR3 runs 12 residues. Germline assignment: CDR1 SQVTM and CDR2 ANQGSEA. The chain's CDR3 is CSARSDTDTQYF. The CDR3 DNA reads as TGCAGCGCCCGAAGCGACACAGATACGCAGTATTTT.

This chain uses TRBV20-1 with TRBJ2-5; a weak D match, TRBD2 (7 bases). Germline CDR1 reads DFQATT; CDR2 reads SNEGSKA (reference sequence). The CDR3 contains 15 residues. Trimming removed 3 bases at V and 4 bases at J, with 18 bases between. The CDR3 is CSASTGGEGGETQYF. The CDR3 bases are TGCAGTGCTAGTACGGGGGGCGAAGGTGGAGAGACCCAGTACTTC.

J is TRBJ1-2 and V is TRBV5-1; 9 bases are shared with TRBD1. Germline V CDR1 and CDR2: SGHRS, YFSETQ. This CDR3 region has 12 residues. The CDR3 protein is CGSSLGQGGYTF. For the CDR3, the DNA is TGCGGAAGCAGCTTGGGACAGGGTGGCTACACCTTC.

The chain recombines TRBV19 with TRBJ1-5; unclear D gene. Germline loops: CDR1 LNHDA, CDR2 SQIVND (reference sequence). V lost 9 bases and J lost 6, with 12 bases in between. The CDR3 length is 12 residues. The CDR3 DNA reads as TGTGCCAGCGGACTGCAGCCTCAGCCCCAGCATTTT. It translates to CASGLQPQPQHF.

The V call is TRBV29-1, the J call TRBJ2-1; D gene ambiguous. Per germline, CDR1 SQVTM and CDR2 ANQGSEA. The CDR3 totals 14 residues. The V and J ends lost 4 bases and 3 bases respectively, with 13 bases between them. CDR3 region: CSVAEREDYNEQFF. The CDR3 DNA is TGCAGCGTTGCCGAGCGCGAAGACTACAATGAGCAGTTCTTC.

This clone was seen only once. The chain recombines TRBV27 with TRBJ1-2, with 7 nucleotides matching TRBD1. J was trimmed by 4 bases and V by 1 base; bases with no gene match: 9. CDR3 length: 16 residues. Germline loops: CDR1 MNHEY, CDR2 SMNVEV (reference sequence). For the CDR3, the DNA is TGTGCCAGCAGTTTATATGCCAGGGGGTGGACCTATGGCTACACCTTC. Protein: CASSLYARGWTYGYTF.

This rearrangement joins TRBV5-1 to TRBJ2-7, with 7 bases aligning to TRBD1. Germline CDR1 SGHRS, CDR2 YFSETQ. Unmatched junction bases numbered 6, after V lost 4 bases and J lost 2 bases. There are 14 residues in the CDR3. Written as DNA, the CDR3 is TGCGCCAGCAGCGGATCGGACAGGCCCTACGAGCAGTACTTC. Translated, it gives CASSGSDRPYEQYF.

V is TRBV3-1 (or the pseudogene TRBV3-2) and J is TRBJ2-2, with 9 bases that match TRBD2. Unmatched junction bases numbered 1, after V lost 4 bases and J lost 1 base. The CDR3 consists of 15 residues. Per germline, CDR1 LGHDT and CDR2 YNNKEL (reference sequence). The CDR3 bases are TGTGCCAGCAGCCGACTAGCGGTGAACACCGGGGAGCTGTTTTTT. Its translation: CASSRLAVNTGELFF.

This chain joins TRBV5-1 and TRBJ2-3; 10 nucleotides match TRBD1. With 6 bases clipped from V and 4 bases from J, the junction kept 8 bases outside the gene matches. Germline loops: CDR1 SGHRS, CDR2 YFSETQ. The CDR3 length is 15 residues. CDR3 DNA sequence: TGCGCCAGCATTGATTGGGACAGGGGTGCAGATACGCAGTATTTT. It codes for CASIDWDRGADTQYF.

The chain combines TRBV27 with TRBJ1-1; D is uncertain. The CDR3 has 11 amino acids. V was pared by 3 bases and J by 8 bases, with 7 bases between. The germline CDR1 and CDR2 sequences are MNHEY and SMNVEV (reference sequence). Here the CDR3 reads CASSFGGEAFF. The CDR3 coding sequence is TGTGCCAGCAGTTTCGGCGGAGAAGCTTTCTTT.

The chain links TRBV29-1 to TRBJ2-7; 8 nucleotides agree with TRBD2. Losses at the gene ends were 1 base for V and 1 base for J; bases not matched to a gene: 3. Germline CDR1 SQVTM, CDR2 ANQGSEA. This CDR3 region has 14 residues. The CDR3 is CSVEGGGTSYEQYF. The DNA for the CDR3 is TGCAGCGTTGAAGGCGGGGGGACATCCTACGAGCAGTACTTC.

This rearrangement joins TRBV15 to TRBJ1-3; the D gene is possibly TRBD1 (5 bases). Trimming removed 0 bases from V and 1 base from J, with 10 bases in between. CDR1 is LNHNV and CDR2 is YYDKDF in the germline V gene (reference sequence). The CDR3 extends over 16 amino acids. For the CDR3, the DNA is TGTGCCACCAGCAGAGATTATGGGGGGTCTGGAAACACCATATATTTT. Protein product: CATSRDYGGSGNTIYF. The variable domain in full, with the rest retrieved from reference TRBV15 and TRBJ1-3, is DAMVIQNPRYQVTQFGKPVTLSCSQTLNHNVMYWYQQKSSQAPKLLFHYYDKDFNNEADTPDNFQSRRPNTSFCFLDIRSPGLGDTAMYLCATSRDYGGSGNTIYFGEGSWLTVV.

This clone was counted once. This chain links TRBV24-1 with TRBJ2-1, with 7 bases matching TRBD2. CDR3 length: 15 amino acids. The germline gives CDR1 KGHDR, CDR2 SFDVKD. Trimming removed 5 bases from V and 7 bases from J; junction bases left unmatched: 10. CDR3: CATSVRLAESNEQFF. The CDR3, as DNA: TGTGCCACCAGTGTTCGTCTAGCGGAATCGAATGAGCAGTTCTTC.

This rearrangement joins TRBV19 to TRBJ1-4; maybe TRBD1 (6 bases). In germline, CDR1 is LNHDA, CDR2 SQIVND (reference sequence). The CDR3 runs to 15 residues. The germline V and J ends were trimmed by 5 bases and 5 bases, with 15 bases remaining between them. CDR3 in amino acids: CASSPPGQPNEKLFF. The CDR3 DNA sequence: TGTGCCAGTAGTCCCCCGGGACAACCGAATGAAAAACTGTTTTTT.

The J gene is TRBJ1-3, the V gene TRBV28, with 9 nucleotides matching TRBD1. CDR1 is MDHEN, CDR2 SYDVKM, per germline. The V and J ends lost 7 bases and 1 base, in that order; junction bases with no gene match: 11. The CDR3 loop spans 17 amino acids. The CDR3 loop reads CASNPLGQGFSGNTIYF. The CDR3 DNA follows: TGTGCCAGCAATCCCTTGGGACAGGGATTTTCTGGAAACACCATATATTTT.

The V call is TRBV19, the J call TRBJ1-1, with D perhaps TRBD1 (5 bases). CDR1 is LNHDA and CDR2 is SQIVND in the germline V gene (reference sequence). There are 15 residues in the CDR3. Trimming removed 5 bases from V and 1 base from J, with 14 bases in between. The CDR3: CASSDDRQQNTEAFF. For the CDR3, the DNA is TGTGCCAGTAGTGACGACCGACAGCAGAACACTGAAGCTTTCTTT. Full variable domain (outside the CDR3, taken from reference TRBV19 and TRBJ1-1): DGGITQSPKYLFRKEGQNVTLSCEQNLNHDAMYWYRQDPGQGLRLIYYSQIVNDFQKGDIAEGYSVSREKKESFPLTVTSAQKNPTAFYLCASSDDRQQNTEAFFGQGTRLTVV.

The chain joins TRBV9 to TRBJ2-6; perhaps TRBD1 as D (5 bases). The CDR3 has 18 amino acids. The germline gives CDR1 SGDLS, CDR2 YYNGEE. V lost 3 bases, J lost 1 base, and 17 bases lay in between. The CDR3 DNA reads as TGTGCCAGCAGCGCCTGGGGCAGCTACACGTCTGGGGCCAACGTCCTGACTTTC. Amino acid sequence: CASSAWGSYTSGANVLTF.

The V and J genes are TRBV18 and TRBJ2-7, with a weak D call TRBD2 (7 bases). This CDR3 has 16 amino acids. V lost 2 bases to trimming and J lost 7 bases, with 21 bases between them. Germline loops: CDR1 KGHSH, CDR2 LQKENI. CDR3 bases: TGTGCCAGCTCACCAAACTCGGGGGGCGCCGCGGGAGAGCAGTACTTC. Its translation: CASSPNSGGAAGEQYF.

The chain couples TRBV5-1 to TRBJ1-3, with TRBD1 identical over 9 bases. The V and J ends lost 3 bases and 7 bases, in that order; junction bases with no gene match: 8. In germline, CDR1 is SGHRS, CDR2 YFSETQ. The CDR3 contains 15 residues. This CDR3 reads CASSSGQGVRNTIYF. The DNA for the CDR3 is TGCGCCAGCAGCTCGGGACAGGGAGTTCGGAACACCATATATTTT.

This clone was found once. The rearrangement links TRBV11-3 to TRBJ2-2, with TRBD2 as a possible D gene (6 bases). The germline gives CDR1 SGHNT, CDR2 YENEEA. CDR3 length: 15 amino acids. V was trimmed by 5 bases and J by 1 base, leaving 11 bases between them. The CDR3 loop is CASSATRLNTGELFF. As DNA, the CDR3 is TGTGCCAGCAGCGCGACTAGATTGAACACCGGGGAGCTGTTTTTT.

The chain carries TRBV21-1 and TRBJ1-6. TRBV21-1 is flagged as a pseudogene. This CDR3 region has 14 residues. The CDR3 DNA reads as TGTGCCAGTACCCTAAGCTCCTATAATTCACCCCTCCACTTT. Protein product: CASTLSSYNSPLHF.

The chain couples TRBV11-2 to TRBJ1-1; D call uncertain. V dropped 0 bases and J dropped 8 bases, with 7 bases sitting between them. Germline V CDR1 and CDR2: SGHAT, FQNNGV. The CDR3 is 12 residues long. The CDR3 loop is CASSLDWAEAFF. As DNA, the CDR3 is TGTGCCAGCAGCTTAGATTGGGCAGAAGCTTTCTTT.

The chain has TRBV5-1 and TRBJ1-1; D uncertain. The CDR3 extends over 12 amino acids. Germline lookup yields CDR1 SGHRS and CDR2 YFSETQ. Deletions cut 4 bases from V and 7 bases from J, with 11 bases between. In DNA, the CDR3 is TGCGCCAGCAGCCCGTCTGAGGGTGAAGCTTTCTTT. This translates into CASSPSEGEAFF.

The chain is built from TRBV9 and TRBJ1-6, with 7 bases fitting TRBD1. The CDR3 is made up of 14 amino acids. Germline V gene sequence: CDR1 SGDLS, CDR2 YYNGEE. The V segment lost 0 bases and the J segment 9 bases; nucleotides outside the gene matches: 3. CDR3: CASSVATGVSPLHF. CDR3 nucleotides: TGTGCCAGCAGCGTAGCAACAGGGGTTTCACCCCTCCACTTT.